This T cell receptor beta chain originates from a study of cytomegalovirus exposure and HLA in healthy donors. PCR primers comprised 60 Vbeta and 13 Jbeta primers. The assay was immunoSEQ multiplex PCR, and TCRdb's table has in-frame clones only and misses some. This table holds 150,000 to 200,000 clones, roughly 80% found once. In regard to this clone: Its target is unknown.

V shed 5 bases and J shed 5 bases, with 16 bases lying between them. Germline V lookup: CDR1 SGHRS, CDR2 YFSETQ. CDR3 length: 15 residues. Broader study findings: Listed as cytomegalovirus-associated were roughly 180 TCR beta chains.

V is TRBV5-1 and J is TRBJ2-2; D possibly corresponds to TRBD2 (6 bases). This TCR came from a woman under 30 in good health and CMV-seronegative. The source material was PBMCs. CDR3 region: CASRPLAYETGELFF. DNA of the CDR3: TGCGCCAGCAGGCCCCTAGCGTACGAGACCGGGGAGCTGTTTTTT.